This TCR beta chain was sequenced in a study of T cell changes during pregnancy in multiple sclerosis. Measured with immunoSEQ multiplex PCR; TCRdb has only the in-frame clones, and not every one. The sample contains around 72,000 clones, around nine tenths of which appear only once. The TCR comes from a female donor with multiple sclerosis, enrolled in a pregnancy study. This sample comprised CD4+ T cells from peripheral blood mononuclear cells, obtained before pregnancy.

CDR3: CASSLGDSHSYEQYF. CDR3 bases: TGCGCCAGCAGCTTGGGTGACAGTCACTCCTACGAGCAGTACTTC. V usage is TRBV5-1 and J usage is TRBJ2-7, with a possible D match to TRBD1 (5 bases). The CDR3 extends over 15 amino acids. The germline V and J ends were trimmed by 0 bases and 0 bases, with 10 bases remaining between them. In germline, CDR1 is SGHRS, CDR2 YFSETQ.